A selection of T cell receptor beta chains follows, all from one sample in a study of cytomegalovirus exposure and HLA in healthy donors. Using immunoSEQ multiplex PCR, the repertoire was profiled, and TCRdb retains in-frame clones only, with some absent. Of roughly 160,000 clones in the sample, about 80% were seen once. The sequenced sample was PBMCs. The receptors were sampled from a woman in her forties or fifties in good health and CMV-seronegative. CDR3s include the opening cysteine and the closing phenylalanine or tryptophan. A D gene is named only where the DNA matches it firmly. The listing skips clone size in some rows; elsewhere it reads once, few, many or a size class.

d_call clone_size cdr3_length j_call v_call cdr3_nt cdr3_aa
TRBD2 few 14 TRBJ2-3 TRBV4-3 TGCGCCAGCAGCCTGAGCGGGGGGGCAGATACGCAGTATTTT CASSLSGGADTQYF
- - 15 TRBJ1-6 TRBV28 TGTGCCAGCAGTTTTGGGAGCCCCTATAATTCACCCCTCCACTTT CASSFGSPYNSPLHF
- - 17 TRBJ2-6 TRBV4-3 TGCGCCAGCAGCCAAGATGAGAGTAGCTCTGGGGCCAACGTCCTGACTTTC CASSQDESSSGANVLTF
- few 11 TRBJ1-1 TRBV30 TGTGCCGGGGGGGCTCGCACTGAAGCTTTCTTT CAGGARTEAFF
- - 12 TRBJ1-2 TRBV11-2 TGTGCCAGCAGCCCGGGTGGGGCTGGCTACACCTTC CASSPGGAGYTF
- - 15 TRBJ2-5 TRBV25-1 TGTGCCAGCAGTGAATATGGCCATACACAAGAGACCCAGTACTTC CASSEYGHTQETQYF
- - 16 TRBJ1-4 TRBV6-5 TGTGCCAGCAGTTACTCCGGACGAGGGGGGGCAGAGAAACTGTTTTTT CASSYSGRGGAEKLFF
TRBD1 - 17 TRBJ2-3 TRBV11-3 TGTGCCAGCAGCGCCGGATCCGGGACAGGGTCTCCAGATACGCAGTATTTT CASSAGSGTGSPDTQYF
TRBD1 once 13 TRBJ1-1 TRBV28 TGTGCCTGCGACAGGGGGATCGACACTGAAGCTTTCTTT CACDRGIDTEAFF
TRBD2 - 16 TRBJ2-3 TRBV4-3 TGCGCCAGCAGCCAAGATCTGGGGAGGGGCACAGATACGCAGTATTTT CASSQDLGRGTDTQYF
- - 14 TRBJ1-4 TRBV27 TGTGCCAGCGCCCCCGCAGGTGCTAATGAAAAACTGTTTTTT CASAPAGANEKLFF
TRBD2 - 16 TRBJ2-3 TRBV19 TGTGCCAGTAGTAGGGGCTCCGGGACTAGTGGAGATACGCAGTATTTT CASSRGSGTSGDTQYF
- - 16 TRBJ1-4 TRBV4-1 TGCGCCAGCAGCCCCCTTGGGGGACACCTTAATGAAAAACTGTTTTTT CASSPLGGHLNEKLFF
TRBD2 - 15 TRBJ2-1 TRBV4-2 TGTGCCAGCAGAAGCGGGAACCGACCTTACAATGAGCAGTTCTTC CASRSGNRPYNEQFF
TRBD1 few 14 TRBJ2-5 TRBV27 TGTGCCAGCAGTCCTCGGACAGGGCTGGAGACCCAGTACTTC CASSPRTGLETQYF
TRBD1 - 16 TRBJ1-3 TRBV4-1 TGCGCCAGCAGCCAGGCACAGGGGACCTCTGGAAACACCATATATTTT CASSQAQGTSGNTIYF
TRBD2 - 18 TRBJ2-7 TRBV4-1 TGCGCCAGCAGCCAAGTCGGCTGGAGGCGGGAGATTGGTTACGAGCAGTACTTC CASSQVGWRREIGYEQYF
- - 17 TRBJ2-3 TRBV7-9 TGTGCCAGCAGCTTAGGCTTTGACACCTGGCTTTGTTGTAGGCAGTATTTT CASSLGFDTWLCCRQYF
- - 19 TRBJ2-7 TRBV5-1 TGCGCCAGCAGCTTGGGTGGGGGGACGCGAAGCGGATACTCCTACGAGCAGTACTTC CASSLGGGTRSGYSYEQYF
- - 14 TRBJ1-2 TRBV7-2 TGTGCCAGCAGCTTAGCCCAGGGCGTCTCTGGCTACACCTTC CASSLAQGVSGYTF
TRBD1 - 14 TRBJ2-7 TRBV19 TGTGCCAGTGCCCGGGACAGGGTAAATAACGAGCAGTACTTC CASARDRVNNEQYF
TRBD2 - 18 TRBJ2-4 TRBV27 TGTGCCAGCAGTTTGTCATCGACTAGCGGGAGGGACAAAAACATTCAGTACTTC CASSLSSTSGRDKNIQYF
- once 15 TRBJ2-7 TRBV6-5 TGTGCCAGCAGTTTCGCAACCCACACCTCCTACGAGCAGTACTTC CASSFATHTSYEQYF
- - 12 TRBJ1-1 TRBV14 TGTGCCAGCAGCCCGGGCGGTAGGGAGGCTTTCTTT CASSPGGREAFF
- - 15 TRBJ1-2 TRBV19 TGTGCCAGTAGTAAAGGAGGACCCCGGCATTATGGCTACACCTTC CASSKGGPRHYGYTF
- - 17 TRBJ1-6 TRBV18 TGTGCCAGCTCACTACAGGGTCTGGGCGCCTATAATTCACCCCTCCACTTT CASSLQGLGAYNSPLHF
TRBD2 few 15 TRBJ2-5 TRBV7-7 TGTGCCAGCAGCTTAGGAGCGGGGGGGGAAGAGACCCAGTACTTC CASSLGAGGEETQYF
- - 13 TRBJ1-2 TRBV2 TGTGCCAGCAGTGATGCGGGGAACTATGGCTACACCTTC CASSDAGNYGYTF
- - 13 TRBJ2-7 TRBV7-9 TGTGCCAGCAGCTTAGGTTTAGCCTACGAGCAGTACTTC CASSLGLAYEQYF
- - 14 TRBJ2-3 TRBV10-3 TGTGCCATCAGACCCGGGGGTAGCACAGATACGCAGTATTTT CAIRPGGSTDTQYF
- - 13 TRBJ1-1 TRBV5-4 TGTGCCAGCAGCTGGACAGTGAACACTGAAGCCTTCTTT CASSWTVNTEAFF
- - 14 TRBJ2-3 TRBV9 TGTGCCAGCAGCCCCGGGGTCCGCACAGATACGCAGTATTTT CASSPGVRTDTQYF
TRBD1 - 15 TRBJ2-7 TRBV27 TGTGCCAGCAGTTTTGGGGGACAGGGGGTATACGAGCAGTACTTC CASSFGGQGVYEQYF
- - 15 TRBJ1-2 TRBV9 TGTGCCAGCAGCGTTACAGGGATTACTAACTATGGCTACACCTTC CASSVTGITNYGYTF
TRBD2 - 15 TRBJ2-7 TRBV28 TGTGCCAGCAGTTTCGGGACTAGCGGGAGATACGAGCAGTACTTC CASSFGTSGRYEQYF
TRBD2 - 15 TRBJ2-5 TRBV11-3 TGTGCCAGCAGCAGGACTAGCGACACCCAAGAGACCCAGTACTTC CASSRTSDTQETQYF
- - 15 TRBJ2-6 TRBV27 TGTGCCAGCAGTTCCCCGGGGGACCTGGCCAACGTCCTGACTTTC CASSSPGDLANVLTF
- - 15 TRBJ2-7 TRBV27 TGTGCCAGCAGCCCCACCCCAGGGTTCTCCTACGAGCAGTACTTC CASSPTPGFSYEQYF
TRBD1 - 16 TRBJ1-1 TRBV10-3 TGTGCCATCAACCCCTCCCCAGGGACAGCAAATTATGAAGCTTTCTTT CAINPSPGTANYEAFF
TRBD1 few 15 TRBJ2-2 TRBV15 TGTGCCACCAGCAGAGGGACAGGACTCACCGGGGAGCTGTTTTTT CATSRGTGLTGELFF
- once 14 TRBJ1-5 TRBV19 TGTGCCAGTACCGACCACAGAGTCAGTCAGCCCCAGCATTTT CASTDHRVSQPQHF
- - 19 TRBJ1-4 TRBV7-9 TGTGCCAGCAGCTTAGCGCGAGGACAGACTTCTGCAACTAATGAAAAACTGTTTTTT CASSLARGQTSATNEKLFF
- - 16 TRBJ2-1 TRBV10-3 TGTGCCATCAGTGAGAGGGACTGGAGCTCCTACAATGAGCAGTTCTTC CAISERDWSSYNEQFF
TRBD2 few 16 TRBJ2-1 TRBV4-3 TGCGCCAGCAGCCAAGGACTAGCGGCGACCTACAATGAGCAGTTCTTC CASSQGLAATYNEQFF
- - 17 TRBJ1-6 TRBV7-8 TGTGCCAGCAGCTCACGTGGGGGCACGACCTATAATTCACCCCTCCACTTT CASSSRGGTTYNSPLHF
- - 14 TRBJ1-1 TRBV9 TGTGCCAGCAGCGTGGGCCAGGGCAACACTGAAGCTTTCTTT CASSVGQGNTEAFF
- - 12 TRBJ2-7 TRBV6-5 TGTGCCAGCGGGCTACCGGCCTACGAGCAGTACTTC CASGLPAYEQYF
TRBD1 - 14 TRBJ2-7 TRBV5-4 TGTGCCAGCAGCTCGGACAGGTGGGCCTACGAGCAGTACTTC CASSSDRWAYEQYF
TRBD1 few 14 TRBJ1-1 TRBV30 TGTGCCTGGAGTGGGAACAGGGGACTCACTGAAGCTTTCTTT CAWSGNRGLTEAFF
- - 11 TRBJ1-1 TRBV20-1 TGCAGTGCTAGGGAGGGGGAGGGAGCTTTCTTT CSAREGEGAFF
- once 15 TRBJ2-7 TRBV6-4 TGTGCCGGCAGGACCCACAGGGAGGGCTCCTACGAGCAGTACTTC CAGRTHREGSYEQYF
- - 12 TRBJ2-3 TRBV6-5 TGTGCCAGCAGTTACCGGGGAGATACGCAGTATTTT CASSYRGDTQYF
TRBD1 few 16 TRBJ1-1 TRBV5-1 TGCGCCAGCAGCAATCTCCAACAGGGGGCGAGGGCTGAAGCTTTCTTT CASSNLQQGARAEAFF
- - 15 TRBJ2-1 TRBV7-3 TGTGCCAGCAGCTTATTAGGACTTCGAGACGGTGAGCAGTTCTTC CASSLLGLRDGEQFF
- - 17 TRBJ1-2 TRBV28 TGTGCCAGCAGTTTAATGTCTCGGACAGCCGGCGGATATGGCTACACCTTC CASSLMSRTAGGYGYTF
- - 14 TRBJ2-7 TRBV5-4 TGTGCCATCAAACAGGGGGACTACTCCTACGAGCAGTACTTC CAIKQGDYSYEQYF
TRBD1 - 15 TRBJ1-4 TRBV28 TGTGCCAGCAATTACCAGGGGGTCAGACATGAAAAACTGTTTTTT CASNYQGVRHEKLFF